One sample yielded the 16 T cell receptor beta chains listed below, sequenced in a study of cytomegalovirus exposure and HLA in healthy donors. Researchers ran the PCR with 60 Vbeta and 13 Jbeta primers. Generated by immunoSEQ multiplex PCR, the TCRdb table keeps only in-frame clones and is missing some. The table records about 110,000 clones, nearly 70% of them present only once. Specimen: PBMCs. These receptors were collected from a woman aged 70-85 years in good health and CMV-seropositive.

The rearrangement joins TRBV5-1 to TRBJ2-5, with 8 bases identical to TRBD1. This CDR3 has 14 residues. V was clipped by 3 bases and J by 2 bases; unmatched bases: 3. Germline V CDR1 and CDR2: SGHRS, YFSETQ. The CDR3: CASSSQGGQETQYF. The CDR3 DNA follows: TGCGCCAGCAGCTCACAGGGGGGACAAGAGACCCAGTACTTC.

The V gene is TRBV2, the J gene TRBJ1-2; a weak D match, TRBD1 (6 bases). Germline V gene data show CDR1 as SNHLY and CDR2 as FYNNEI. The V gene lost 3 bases and the J gene lost 4 bases, with 15 bases spanning the gap. The CDR3 totals 15 residues. The CDR3 DNA reads TGTGCCAGCAGTGAGGCGACAGGAGGATCCTATGGCTACACCTTC. It yields the protein CASSEATGGSYGYTF.

The chain recombines TRBV20-1 with TRBJ1-1; D gene unclear. The CDR3 is made up of 11 amino acids. Trimming shortened V by 1 base and J by 7 bases, and 7 bases separated the two germline ends. Germline assignment: CDR1 DFQATT and CDR2 SNEGSKA (reference sequence). DNA of the CDR3: TGCAGTGCTAGAGGACTGGATGAAGCTTTCTTT. This sequence encodes CSARGLDEAFF.

This clone was observed a single time. The chain couples TRBV19 to TRBJ1-1, with 10 nucleotides matching TRBD1. Germline V gene data show CDR1 as LNHDA and CDR2 as SQIVND (reference sequence). The CDR3 totals 14 residues. The junction had 6 bases not matched to a gene; V was cut back by 7 bases and J by 4 bases. The CDR3 sequence is CASTAGQGVTEAFF. The CDR3, as DNA: TGTGCCAGTACTGCTGGACAGGGGGTCACTGAAGCTTTCTTT.

The rearrangement joins TRBV7-2 to TRBJ1-4; D call uncertain. The germline CDR1 and CDR2 sequences are SGHTA and FQGNSA. The CDR3 sequence is 13 residues long. Trimming took 1 base from V and 5 from J, leaving 5 bases between them. The CDR3 nucleotides read TGTGCCAGCAGCTTAGGCAGGAATGAAAAACTGTTTTTT. Translation: CASSLGRNEKLFF.

This chain links TRBV14 with TRBJ2-1; 16 bases agree with TRBD2. Germline-derived CDR1 and CDR2 are SGHDN and FVKESK. V lost 2 bases and J lost 6; bases outside the gene matches: 4. The CDR3 has 17 residues. DNA for the CDR3: TGTGCCAGCAGCCAACCGGGACTAGCGGGGGGGTTCAATGAGCAGTTCTTC. Protein: CASSQPGLAGGFNEQFF. The whole variable domain, remainder taken from reference TRBV14 and TRBJ2-1, is EAGVTQFPSHSVIEKGQTVTLRCDPISGHDNLYWYRRVMGKEIKFLLHFVKESKQDESGMPNNRFLAERTGGTYSTLKVQPAELEDSGVYFCASSQPGLAGGFNEQFFGPGTRLTVL.

V and J are TRBV7-9 and TRBJ1-1; no clear D gene. The length of the CDR3 is 13 residues. The germline V gene encodes CDR1 SEHNR and CDR2 FQNEAQ (reference sequence). With 3 bases removed from V and 3 bases from J, the gap between germline ends came to 8 bases. CDR3 coding DNA: TGTGCCAGCAGCTTCGGAGGGTACACTGAAGCTTTCTTT. Amino acids: CASSFGGYTEAFF.

V and J are TRBV6-5 and TRBJ1-1, with D tentatively TRBD1 (5 bases). The CDR3 consists of 13 residues. V was shortened by 7 bases and J by 0 bases, with 9 bases between the two germline ends. Germline loops: CDR1 MNHEY, CDR2 SVGAGI. Here the CDR3 reads CASNLGVNTEAFF. CDR3 in DNA: TGTGCCAGCAATTTAGGGGTGAACACTGAAGCTTTCTTT.

This rearrangement joins TRBV27 to TRBJ2-5; D may be TRBD2 (5 bases). Germline V gives CDR1 MNHEY, CDR2 SMNVEV (reference sequence). The CDR3 extends over 13 amino acids. V was trimmed by 6 bases and J by 2 bases, leaving 10 bases between them. The CDR3 DNA reads as TGTGCCAGCAGGCAGAGCGGTCAAGAGACCCAGTACTTC. Translating it yields CASRQSGQETQYF.

This chain links TRBV4-2 with TRBJ1-1; the match to TRBD1 covers 8 bases. Germline loops: CDR1 LGHNA, CDR2 YNFKEQ. The CDR3 covers 16 residues. V shed 0 bases and J 7 bases; nucleotides not matched to a gene: 10. In DNA form, the CDR3 reads TGTGCCAGCAGCCAAGACCCCGGGACAGGCCTCCTTGAAGCTTTCTTT. The encoded protein is CASSQDPGTGLLEAFF.

The rearrangement links TRBV29-1 to TRBJ2-3; possibly TRBD1 for D (5 bases). V lost 0 bases to trimming and J lost 5 bases, with 12 bases between them. The CDR3 spans 14 residues. Germline-derived CDR1 and CDR2 are SQVTM and ANQGSEA. DNA for the CDR3: TGCAGCGTTGAAGACAGGCAGGGCAAAGATACGCAGTATTTT. As protein: CSVEDRQGKDTQYF.

The chain has TRBV4-1 and TRBJ1-4; perhaps TRBD1 as D (6 bases). Germline-derived CDR1 and CDR2 are MGHRA and YSYEKL. The CDR3 runs 18 residues. V was cut by 5 bases and J by 0 bases, with 19 bases left in between. In nucleotides, the CDR3 is TGCGCCAGCAGCTACACGGAAACAGGGCGTGCAACTAATGAAAAACTGTTTTTT. Its translation is CASSYTETGRATNEKLFF.

CDR3 nucleotides: TGTGCCAGTAACAGGGGGTATAGCAATCAGCCCCAGCATTTT. It translates to CASNRGYSNQPQHF. This rearrangement joins TRBV19 to TRBJ1-5; TRBD1 agrees at 8 bases. The V gene end was trimmed by 7 bases and the J gene end by 0 bases; junction bases not matched to a gene: 2. CDR1 and CDR2 from the germline V gene are LNHDA and SQIVND (reference sequence). This CDR3 contains 14 residues.

V gene TRBV5-1 combines with J gene TRBJ1-4; 9 nucleotides match TRBD1. The CDR3 runs to 14 residues. Germline V gene data show CDR1 as SGHRS and CDR2 as YFSETQ. Germline trimming cut 3 bases from V and 8 bases from J; bases unmatched to any gene: 5. The DNA for the CDR3 is TGCGCCAGCAGCTCCGGGACAGGGACAGAAAAACTGTTTTTT. It translates to CASSSGTGTEKLFF.

Concerning this clone: Without the conserved terminal phenylalanine or tryptophan, this CDR3 likely stems from a read error. V usage is TRBV19 and J usage is TRBJ1-2; TRBD1 matches at 9 bases. J was trimmed by 6 bases and V by 3 bases; bases with no gene match: 2. This CDR3 has 13 residues. Germline V CDR1 and CDR2: LNHDA, SQIVND (reference sequence). CDR3 residues: CASSIGQGNGYTS. The CDR3 DNA follows: TGTGCCAGTAGTATTGGACAGGGGAATGGCTACACCTCC.

A single count supports this clone. The gene calls are TRBV15 and TRBJ1-2, with 7 bases identical to TRBD1. The trim removed 3 bases at V and 2 bases at J, leaving 6 bases unmatched. The CDR3 is 15 amino acids. Germline V gives CDR1 LNHNV, CDR2 YYDKDF (reference sequence). CDR3 loop: CATSRPGQRNYGYTF. CDR3 in DNA: TGTGCCACCAGCAGGCCGGGACAGCGAAACTATGGCTACACCTTC.